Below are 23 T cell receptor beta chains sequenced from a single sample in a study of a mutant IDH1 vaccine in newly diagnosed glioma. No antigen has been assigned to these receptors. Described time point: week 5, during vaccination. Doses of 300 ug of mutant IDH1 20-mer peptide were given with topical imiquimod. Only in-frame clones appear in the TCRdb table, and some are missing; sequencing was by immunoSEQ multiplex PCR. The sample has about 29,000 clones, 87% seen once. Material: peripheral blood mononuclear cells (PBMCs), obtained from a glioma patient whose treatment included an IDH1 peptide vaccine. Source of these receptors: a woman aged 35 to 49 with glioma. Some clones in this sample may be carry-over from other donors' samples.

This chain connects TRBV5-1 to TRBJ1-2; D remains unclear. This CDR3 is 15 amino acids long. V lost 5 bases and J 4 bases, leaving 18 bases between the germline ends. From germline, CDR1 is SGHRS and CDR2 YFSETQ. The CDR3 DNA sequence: TGCGCCAGCAGGGAACAGATATCAAGAGGCTATGGCTACACCTTC. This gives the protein CASREQISRGYGYTF.

The CDR3 DNA is TGTGCCAGCAGCTCCGGGGGAAATTCACCCCTCCACTTT. It translates to CASSSGGNSPLHF. The chain combines TRBV19 with TRBJ1-6, with D perhaps TRBD1 (5 bases). The CDR3 loop spans 13 amino acids. Between the trimmed V and J ends, which lost 9 bases and 7 bases, there was a span of 13 bases. Looked up from germline, CDR1 is LNHDA and CDR2 is SQIVND (reference sequence). Drawing the rest from reference TRBV19 and TRBJ1-6, the complete variable domain is DGGITQSPKYLFRKEGQNVTLSCEQNLNHDAMYWYRQDPGQGLRLIYYSQIVNDFQKGDIAEGYSVSREKKESFPLTVTSAQKNPTAFYLCASSSGGNSPLHFGNGTRLTVT.

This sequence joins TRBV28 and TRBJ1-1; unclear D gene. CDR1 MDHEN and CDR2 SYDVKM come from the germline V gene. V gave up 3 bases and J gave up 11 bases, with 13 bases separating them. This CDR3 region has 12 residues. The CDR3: CASSFISGRAFF. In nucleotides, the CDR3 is TGTGCCAGCAGTTTCATATCCGGCCGGGCTTTCTTT.

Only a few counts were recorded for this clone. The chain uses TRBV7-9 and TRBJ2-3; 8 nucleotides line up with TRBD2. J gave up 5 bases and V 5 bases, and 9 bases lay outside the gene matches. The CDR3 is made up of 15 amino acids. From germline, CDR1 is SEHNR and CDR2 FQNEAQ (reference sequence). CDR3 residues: CASSISSTSGDTQYF. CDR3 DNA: TGTGCCAGCAGCATTAGTAGTACTAGCGGAGATACGCAGTATTTT.

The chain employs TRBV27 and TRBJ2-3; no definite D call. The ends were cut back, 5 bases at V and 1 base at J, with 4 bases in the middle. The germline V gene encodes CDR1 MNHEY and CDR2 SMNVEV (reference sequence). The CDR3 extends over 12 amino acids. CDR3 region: CASSPRTDTQYF. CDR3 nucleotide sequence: TGTGCCAGCAGTCCCCGCACAGATACGCAGTATTTT.

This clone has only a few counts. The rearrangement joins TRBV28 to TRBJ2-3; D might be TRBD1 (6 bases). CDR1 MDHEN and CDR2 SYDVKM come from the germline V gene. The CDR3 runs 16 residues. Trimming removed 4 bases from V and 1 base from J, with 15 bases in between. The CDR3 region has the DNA TGTGCCAGCAGTTGGGGGTTCGGACAGCGCACAGATACGCAGTATTTT. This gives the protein CASSWGFGQRTDTQYF.

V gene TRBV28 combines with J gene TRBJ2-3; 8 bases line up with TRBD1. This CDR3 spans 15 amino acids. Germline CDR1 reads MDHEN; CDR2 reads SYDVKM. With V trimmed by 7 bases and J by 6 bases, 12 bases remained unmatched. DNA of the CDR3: TGTGCCAGCACCCGGCAGGGGGCGTGGGGGGATACGCAGTATTTT. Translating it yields CASTRQGAWGDTQYF.

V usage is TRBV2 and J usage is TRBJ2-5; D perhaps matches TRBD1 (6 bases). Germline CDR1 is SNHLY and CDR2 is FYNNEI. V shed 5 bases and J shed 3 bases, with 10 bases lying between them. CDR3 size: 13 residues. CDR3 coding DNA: TGTGCCAGCAGTATAGAGGGGGAAGAGACCCAGTACTTC. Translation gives CASSIEGEETQYF.

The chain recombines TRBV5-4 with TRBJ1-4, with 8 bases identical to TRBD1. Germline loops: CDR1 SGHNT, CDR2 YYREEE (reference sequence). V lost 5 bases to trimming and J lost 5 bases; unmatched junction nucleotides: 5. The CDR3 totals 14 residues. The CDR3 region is CASSSRTGNEKLFF. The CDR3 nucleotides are TGTGCCAGCAGTTCCCGGACAGGGAATGAAAAACTGTTTTTT. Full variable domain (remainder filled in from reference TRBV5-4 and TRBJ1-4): ETGVTQSPTHLIKTRGQQVTLRCSSQSGHNTVSWYQQALGQGPQFIFQYYREEENGRGNFPPRFSGLQFPNYSSELNVNALELDDSALYLCASSSRTGNEKLFFGSGTQLSVL.

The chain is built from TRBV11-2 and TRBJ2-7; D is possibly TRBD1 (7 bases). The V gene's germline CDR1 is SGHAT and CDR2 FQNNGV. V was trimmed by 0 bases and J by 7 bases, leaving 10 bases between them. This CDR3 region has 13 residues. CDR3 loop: CASSLEQGGEQYF. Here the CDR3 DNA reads TGTGCCAGCAGCTTAGAGCAGGGGGGTGAGCAGTACTTC.

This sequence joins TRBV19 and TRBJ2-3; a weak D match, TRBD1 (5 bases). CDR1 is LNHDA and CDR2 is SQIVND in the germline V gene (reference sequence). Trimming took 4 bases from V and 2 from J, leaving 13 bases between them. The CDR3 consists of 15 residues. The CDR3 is CASSKVDRDTDTQYF. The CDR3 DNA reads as TGTGCCAGTAGTAAGGTCGACAGAGACACAGATACGCAGTATTTT.

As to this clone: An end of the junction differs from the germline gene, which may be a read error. In DNA form, the CDR3 reads TGTGCCAGCTCACCACCAAGCACCGGGACAGGGTGCGATTTT. It is translated as CASSPPSTGTGCDF. The rearrangement joins TRBV18 to TRBJ2-3; TRBD1 aligns across 9 bases. Germline lookup yields CDR1 KGHSH and CDR2 LQKENI. This CDR3 is built from 14 residues.

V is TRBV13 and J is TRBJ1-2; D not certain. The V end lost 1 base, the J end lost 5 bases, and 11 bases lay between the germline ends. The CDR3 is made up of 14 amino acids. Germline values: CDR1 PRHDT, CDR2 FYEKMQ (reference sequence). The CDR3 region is CASSLDFRVYGYTF. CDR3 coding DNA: TGTGCCAGCAGCTTAGATTTTAGGGTTTATGGCTACACCTTC.

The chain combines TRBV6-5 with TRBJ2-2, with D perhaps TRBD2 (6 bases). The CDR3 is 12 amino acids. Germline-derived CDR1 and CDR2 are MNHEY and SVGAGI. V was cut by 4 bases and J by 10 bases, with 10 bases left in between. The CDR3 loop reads CASSFSGLELFF. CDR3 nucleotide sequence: TGTGCCAGCAGTTTCAGCGGGTTGGAGCTGTTTTTT.

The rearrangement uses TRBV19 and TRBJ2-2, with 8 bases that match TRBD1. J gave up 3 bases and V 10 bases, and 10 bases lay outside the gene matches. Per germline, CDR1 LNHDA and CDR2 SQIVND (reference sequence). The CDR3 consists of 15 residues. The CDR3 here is CATIPRTGYTGELFF. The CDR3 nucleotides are TGTGCCACCATCCCGCGGACAGGGTACACCGGGGAGCTGTTTTTT.

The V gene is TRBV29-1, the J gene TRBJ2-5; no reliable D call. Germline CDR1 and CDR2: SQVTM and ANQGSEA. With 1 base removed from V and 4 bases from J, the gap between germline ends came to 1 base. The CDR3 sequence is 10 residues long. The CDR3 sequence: CSVEAETQYF. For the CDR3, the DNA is TGCAGCGTTGAAGCAGAGACCCAGTACTTC.

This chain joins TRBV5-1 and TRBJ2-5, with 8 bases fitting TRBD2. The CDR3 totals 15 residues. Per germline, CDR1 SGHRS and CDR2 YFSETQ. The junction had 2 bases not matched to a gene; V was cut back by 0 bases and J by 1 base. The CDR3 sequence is CASSLGGGFQETQYF. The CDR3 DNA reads TGCGCCAGCAGCTTGGGCGGGGGGTTCCAAGAGACCCAGTACTTC.

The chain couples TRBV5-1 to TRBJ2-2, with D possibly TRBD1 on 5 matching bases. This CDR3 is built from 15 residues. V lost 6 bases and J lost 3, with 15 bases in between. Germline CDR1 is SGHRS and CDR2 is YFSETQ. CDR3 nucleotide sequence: TGCGCCAGCACCGCGACCGTCAGGGACACCGGGGAGCTGTTTTTT. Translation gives CASTATVRDTGELFF.

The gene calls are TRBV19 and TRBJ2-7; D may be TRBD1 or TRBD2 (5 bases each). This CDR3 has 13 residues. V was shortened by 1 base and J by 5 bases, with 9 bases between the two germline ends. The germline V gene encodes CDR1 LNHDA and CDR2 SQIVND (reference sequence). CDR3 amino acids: CASSIGGSDEQYF. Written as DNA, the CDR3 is TGTGCCAGTAGTATAGGGGGGAGCGACGAGCAGTACTTC.

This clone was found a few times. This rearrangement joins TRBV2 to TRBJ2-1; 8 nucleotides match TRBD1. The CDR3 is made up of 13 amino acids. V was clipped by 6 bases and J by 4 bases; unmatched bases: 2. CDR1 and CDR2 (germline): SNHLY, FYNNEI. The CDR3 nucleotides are TGTGCCAGCAGACGGGACAGGTACAATGAGCAGTTCTTC. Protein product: CASRRDRYNEQFF.

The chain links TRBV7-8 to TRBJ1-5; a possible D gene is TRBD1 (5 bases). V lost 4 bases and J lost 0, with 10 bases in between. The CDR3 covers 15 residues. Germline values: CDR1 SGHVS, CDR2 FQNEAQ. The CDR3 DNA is TGTGCCAGCAGCTCAGTGGGGGATAGCAATCAGCCCCAGCATTTT. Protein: CASSSVGDSNQPQHF.

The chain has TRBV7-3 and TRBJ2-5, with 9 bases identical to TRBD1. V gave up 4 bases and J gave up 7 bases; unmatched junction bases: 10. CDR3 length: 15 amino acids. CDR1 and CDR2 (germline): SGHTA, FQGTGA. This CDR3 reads CASSSSGGQGLTQYF. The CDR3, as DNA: TGTGCCAGCAGCTCGTCAGGGGGACAGGGATTGACCCAGTACTTC.

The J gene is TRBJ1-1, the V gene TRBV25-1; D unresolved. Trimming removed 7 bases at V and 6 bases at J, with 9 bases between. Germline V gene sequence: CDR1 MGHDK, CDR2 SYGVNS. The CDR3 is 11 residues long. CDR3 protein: CASIGVAEAFF. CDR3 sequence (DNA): TGTGCCAGCATTGGGGTCGCTGAAGCTTTCTTT.